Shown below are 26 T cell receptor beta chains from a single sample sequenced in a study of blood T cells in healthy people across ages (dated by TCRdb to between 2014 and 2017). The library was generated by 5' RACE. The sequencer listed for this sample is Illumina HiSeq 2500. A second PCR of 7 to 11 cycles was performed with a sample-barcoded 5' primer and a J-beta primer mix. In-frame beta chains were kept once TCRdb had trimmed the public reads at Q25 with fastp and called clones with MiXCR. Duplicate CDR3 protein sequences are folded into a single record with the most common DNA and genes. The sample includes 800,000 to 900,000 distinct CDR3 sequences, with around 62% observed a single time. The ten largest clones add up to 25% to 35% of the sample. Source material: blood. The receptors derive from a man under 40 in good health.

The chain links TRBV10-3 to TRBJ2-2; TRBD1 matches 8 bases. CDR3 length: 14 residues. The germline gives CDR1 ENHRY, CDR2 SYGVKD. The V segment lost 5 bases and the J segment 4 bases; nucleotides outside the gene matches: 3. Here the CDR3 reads CAISPGTGTGELFF. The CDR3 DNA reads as TGTGCCATCAGTCCCGGGACAGGCACCGGGGAGCTGTTTTTT.

The CDR3 DNA is TGTGCCAGCAGCTTAGTACTGGGACAGGGGGTAGCCAAAAACATTCAGTACTTC. It yields the protein CASSLVLGQGVAKNIQYF. The chain joins TRBV7-9 to TRBJ2-4; 11 bases line up with TRBD1. Germline CDR1 reads SEHNR; CDR2 reads FQNEAQ (reference sequence). Trimming at V came to 1 base and at J to 0 bases, leaving 5 bases not matched to a gene. CDR3 length: 18 amino acids.

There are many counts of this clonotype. The CDR3 spells CASSLENWNEQFF. CDR3 DNA: TGCGCCAGCAGCTTGGAAAACTGGAATGAGCAGTTCTTC. The chain joins TRBV5-1 to TRBJ2-1; D is uncertain. CDR3 length equals 13 residues. The germline V and J ends were trimmed by 0 bases and 7 bases, with 8 bases remaining between them. Germline V gene sequence: CDR1 SGHRS, CDR2 YFSETQ.

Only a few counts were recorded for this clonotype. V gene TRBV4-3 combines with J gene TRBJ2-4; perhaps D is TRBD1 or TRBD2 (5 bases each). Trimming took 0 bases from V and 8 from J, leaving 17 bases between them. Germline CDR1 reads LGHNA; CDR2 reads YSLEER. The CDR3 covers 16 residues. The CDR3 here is CASSQDVGARRDIQYF. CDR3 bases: TGCGCCAGCAGCCAAGACGTCGGGGCGCGGAGAGACATTCAGTACTTC.

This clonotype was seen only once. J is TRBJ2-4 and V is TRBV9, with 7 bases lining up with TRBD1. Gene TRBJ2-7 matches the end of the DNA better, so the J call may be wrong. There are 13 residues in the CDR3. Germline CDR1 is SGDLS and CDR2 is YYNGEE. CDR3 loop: CASSTATGVEQYF. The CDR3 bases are TGTGCCAGCAGCACAGCAACAGGGGTCGAGCAGTACTTC.

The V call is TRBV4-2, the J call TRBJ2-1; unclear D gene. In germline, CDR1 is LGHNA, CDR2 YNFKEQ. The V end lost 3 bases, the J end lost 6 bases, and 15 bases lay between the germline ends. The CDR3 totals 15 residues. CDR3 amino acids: CASSQITELSNEQFF. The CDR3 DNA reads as TGTGCCAGCAGCCAGATTACAGAGCTCTCCAATGAGCAGTTCTTC.

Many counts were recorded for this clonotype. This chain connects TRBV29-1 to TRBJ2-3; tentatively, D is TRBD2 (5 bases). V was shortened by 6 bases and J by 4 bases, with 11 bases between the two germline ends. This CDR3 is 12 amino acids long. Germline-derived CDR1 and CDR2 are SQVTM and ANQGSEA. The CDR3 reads CSVRAEADTQYF. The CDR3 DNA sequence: TGCAGCGTGCGCGCGGAGGCAGATACGCAGTATTTT.

This CDR3 is CASSHPGAPKETQYF. The CDR3 DNA reads as TGTGCCAGCAGCCACCCGGGCGCCCCTAAAGAGACCCAGTACTTC. The chain employs TRBV7-9 and TRBJ2-7; the D is unclear. The J call could be wrong; TRBJ2-5 is a better fit for the DNA end. Per the germline V gene, CDR1 is SEHNR and CDR2 is FQNEAQ (reference sequence). This CDR3 is 15 amino acids long.

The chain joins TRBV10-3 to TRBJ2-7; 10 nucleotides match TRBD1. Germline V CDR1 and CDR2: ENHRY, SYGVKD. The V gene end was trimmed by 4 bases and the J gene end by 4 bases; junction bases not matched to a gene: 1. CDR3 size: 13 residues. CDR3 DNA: TGTGCCATCAGTGGGACAGGGGGTTACGAGCAGTACTTC. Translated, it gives CAISGTGGYEQYF.

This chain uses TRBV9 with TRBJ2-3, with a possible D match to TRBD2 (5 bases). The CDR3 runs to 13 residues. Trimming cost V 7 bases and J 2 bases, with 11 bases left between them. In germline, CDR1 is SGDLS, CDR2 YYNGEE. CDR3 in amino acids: CASGLGLTDTQYF. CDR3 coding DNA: TGTGCCAGCGGCCTAGGACTCACAGATACGCAGTATTTT.

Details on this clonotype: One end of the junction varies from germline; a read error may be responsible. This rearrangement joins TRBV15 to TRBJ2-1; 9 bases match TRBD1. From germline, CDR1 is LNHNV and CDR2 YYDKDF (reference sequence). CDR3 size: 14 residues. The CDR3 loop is CAASRGTGWDEQFF. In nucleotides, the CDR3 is TGTGCCGCCAGCAGGGGGACAGGGTGGGATGAGCAGTTCTTC.

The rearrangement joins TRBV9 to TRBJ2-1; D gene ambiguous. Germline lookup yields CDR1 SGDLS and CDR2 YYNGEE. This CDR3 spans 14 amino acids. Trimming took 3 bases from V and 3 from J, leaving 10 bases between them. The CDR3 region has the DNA TGTGCCAGCAGCGCCTCGGGTCTCTACAATGAGCAGTTCTTC. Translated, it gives CASSASGLYNEQFF.

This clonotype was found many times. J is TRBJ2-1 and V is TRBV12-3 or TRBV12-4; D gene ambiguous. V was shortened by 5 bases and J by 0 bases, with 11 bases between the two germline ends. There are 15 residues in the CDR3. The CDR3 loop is CASSAQGPSYNEQFF. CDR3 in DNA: TGTGCCAGCAGTGCCCAAGGGCCCTCCTACAATGAGCAGTTCTTC.

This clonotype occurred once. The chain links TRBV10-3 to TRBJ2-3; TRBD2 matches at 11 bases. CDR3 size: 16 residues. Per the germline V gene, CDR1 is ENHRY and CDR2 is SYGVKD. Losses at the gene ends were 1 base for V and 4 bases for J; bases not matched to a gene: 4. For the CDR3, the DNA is TGTGCCATCAGTGAGTACCTAGCGGGGGGCCCAGATACGCAGTATTTT. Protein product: CAISEYLAGGPDTQYF.

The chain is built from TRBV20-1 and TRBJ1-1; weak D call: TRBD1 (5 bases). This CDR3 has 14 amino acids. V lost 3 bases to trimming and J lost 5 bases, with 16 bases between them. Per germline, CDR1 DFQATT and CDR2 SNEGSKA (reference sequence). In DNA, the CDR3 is TGCAGTGCTAGGCTTGCGGGGCAATTGACTGAAGCTTTCTTT. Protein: CSARLAGQLTEAFF.

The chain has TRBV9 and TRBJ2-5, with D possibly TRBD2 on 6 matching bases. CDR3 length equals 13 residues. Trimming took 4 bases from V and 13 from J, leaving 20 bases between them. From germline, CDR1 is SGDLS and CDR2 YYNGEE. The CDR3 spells CASSITGLGERYF. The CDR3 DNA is TGTGCCAGCAGCATAACGGGACTGGGAGAGCGGTACTTC.

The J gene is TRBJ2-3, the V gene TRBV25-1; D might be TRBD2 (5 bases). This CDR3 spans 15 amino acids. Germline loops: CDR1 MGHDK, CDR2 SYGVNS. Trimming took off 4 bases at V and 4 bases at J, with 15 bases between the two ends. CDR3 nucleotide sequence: TGTGCCAGCAGTGGACAACTCTGGGGAGCAGATACGCAGTATTTT. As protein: CASSGQLWGADTQYF.

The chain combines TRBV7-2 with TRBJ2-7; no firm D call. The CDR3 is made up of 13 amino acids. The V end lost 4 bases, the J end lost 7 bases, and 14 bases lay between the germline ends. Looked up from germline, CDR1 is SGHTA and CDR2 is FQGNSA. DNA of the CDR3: TGTGCCAGCAGCTCCGGGCCTACTCGGGAGCAGTACTTC. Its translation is CASSSGPTREQYF.

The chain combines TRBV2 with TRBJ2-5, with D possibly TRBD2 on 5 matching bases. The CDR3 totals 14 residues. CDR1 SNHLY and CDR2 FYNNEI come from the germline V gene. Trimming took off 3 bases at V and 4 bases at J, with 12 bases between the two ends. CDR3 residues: CASSDPRDRETQYF. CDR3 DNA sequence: TGTGCCAGCAGTGATCCGAGGGATCGAGAGACCCAGTACTTC.

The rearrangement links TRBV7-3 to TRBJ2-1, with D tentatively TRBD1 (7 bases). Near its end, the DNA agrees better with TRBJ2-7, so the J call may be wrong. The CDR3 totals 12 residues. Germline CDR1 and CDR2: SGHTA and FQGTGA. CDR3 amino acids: CASSQGGHEQYF. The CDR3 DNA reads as TGTGCCAGCAGCCAGGGGGGCCACGAGCAGTACTTC.

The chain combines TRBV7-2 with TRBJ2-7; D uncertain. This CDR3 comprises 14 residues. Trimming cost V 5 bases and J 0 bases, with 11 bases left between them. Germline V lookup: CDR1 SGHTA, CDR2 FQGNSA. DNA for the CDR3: TGTGCCAGCAGCCCCGGGTCCACCTCCTACGAGCAGTACTTC. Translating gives CASSPGSTSYEQYF.

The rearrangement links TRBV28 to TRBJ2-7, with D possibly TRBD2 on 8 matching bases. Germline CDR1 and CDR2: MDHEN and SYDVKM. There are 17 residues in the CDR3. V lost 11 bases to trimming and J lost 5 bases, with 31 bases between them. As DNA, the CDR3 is TGTGCCCCGCGGGGGGCAAACACAGGGGTAAAGATGCACGAGCAGTACTTC. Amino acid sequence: CAPRGANTGVKMHEQYF.

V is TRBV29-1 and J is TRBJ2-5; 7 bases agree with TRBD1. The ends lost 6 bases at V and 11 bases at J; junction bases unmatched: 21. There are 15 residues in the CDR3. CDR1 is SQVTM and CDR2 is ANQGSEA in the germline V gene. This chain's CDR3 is CSVPRQGQSYDEQYF. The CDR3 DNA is TGCAGCGTGCCGAGACAGGGTCAGTCTTACGATGAGCAGTACTTC. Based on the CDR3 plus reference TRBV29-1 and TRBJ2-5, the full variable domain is SAVISQKPSRDICQRGTSLTIQCQVDSQVTMMFWYRQQPGQSLTLIATANQGSEATYESGFVIDKFPISRPNLTFSTLTVSNMSPEDSSIYLCSVPRQGQSYDEQYFGPGTRLLVL.

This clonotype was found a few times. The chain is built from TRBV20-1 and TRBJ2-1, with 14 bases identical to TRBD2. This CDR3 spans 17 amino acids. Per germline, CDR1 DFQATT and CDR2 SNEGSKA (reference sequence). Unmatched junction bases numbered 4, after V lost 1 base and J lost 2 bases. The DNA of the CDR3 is TGCAGTGCTAGAGCTTGGACTAGCGGGGGGCCCTACAATGAGCAGTTCTTC. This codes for CSARAWTSGGPYNEQFF.

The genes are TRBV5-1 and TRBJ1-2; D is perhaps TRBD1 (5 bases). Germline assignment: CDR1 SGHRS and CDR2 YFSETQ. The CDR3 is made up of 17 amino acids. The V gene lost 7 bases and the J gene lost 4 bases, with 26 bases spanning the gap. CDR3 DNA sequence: TGCGCCAGCGGTTTGAGCGGGGGAAACACTAGGTCCTATGGCTACACCTTC. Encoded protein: CASGLSGGNTRSYGYTF.

DNA of the CDR3: TGTGCCAGCAGTGATGGGACAGGGGGCCCAGATACGCAGTATTTT. The encoded protein is CASSDGTGGPDTQYF. The chain employs TRBV6-4 and TRBJ2-3; 12 bases match TRBD1. This CDR3 is 15 amino acids long. The germline V gene has CDR1 MRHNA and CDR2 SNTAGT. V was clipped by 3 bases and J by 4 bases; unmatched bases: 2.